Only a few counts were recorded for the clone carrying this TCR beta chain. Its antigen is not known. The data belong to a study of cytotoxic CD8 clonotypes in ibrutinib-treated CLL. Notes on the study in general: Public clonotypes, rarely seen, contracted or held steady on treatment.

The germline CDR1 and CDR2 sequences are SGDLS and YYNGEE. This CDR3 contains 14 residues. V was clipped by 3 bases and J by 7 bases, with 15 bases between them. Depth targeted 1 in 200,000 to 1 in 1 million T cells, averaging about 9.2x coverage per clonotype. Profiled with immunoSEQ multiplex PCR; TCRdb holds only in-frame clones, not every one. The repertoire consists of 20,000 to 30,000 clones, with roughly 74% occurring once and the leading ten covering approximately 46%. The sample was PBMCs, taken after 12 months of ibrutinib treatment. This TCR was sampled from a human donor with chronic lymphocytic leukemia. The chain carries TRBV9 and TRBJ2-3; either TRBD1 or TRBD2 may fit D (5 bases each). The CDR3, as DNA: TGTGCCAGCAGCGGCACCGGGGCTAAAAATACGCAGTATTTT. It codes for CASSGTGAKNTQYF.